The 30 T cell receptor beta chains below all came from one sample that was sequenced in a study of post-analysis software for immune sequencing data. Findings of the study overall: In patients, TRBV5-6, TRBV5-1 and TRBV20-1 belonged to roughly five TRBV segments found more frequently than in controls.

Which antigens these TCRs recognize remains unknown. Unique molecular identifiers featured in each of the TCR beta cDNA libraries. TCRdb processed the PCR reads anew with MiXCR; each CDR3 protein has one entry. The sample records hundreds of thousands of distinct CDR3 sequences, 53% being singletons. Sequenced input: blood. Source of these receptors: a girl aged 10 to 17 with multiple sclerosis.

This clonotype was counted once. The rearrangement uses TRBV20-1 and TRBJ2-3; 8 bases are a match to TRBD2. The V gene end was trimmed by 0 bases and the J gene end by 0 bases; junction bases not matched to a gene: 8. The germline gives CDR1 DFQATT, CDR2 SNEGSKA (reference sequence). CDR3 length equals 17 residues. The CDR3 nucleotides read TGCAGTGCTAGAGAACCCCGAGCGGGGGTTAGCACAGATACGCAGTATTTT. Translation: CSAREPRAGVSTDTQYF.

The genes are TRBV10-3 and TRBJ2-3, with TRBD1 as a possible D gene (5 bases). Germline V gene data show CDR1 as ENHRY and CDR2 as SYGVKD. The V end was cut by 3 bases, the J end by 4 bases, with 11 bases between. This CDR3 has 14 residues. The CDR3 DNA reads TGTGCCATCAGTGAAGTGGGGCATGCAGATACGCAGTATTTT. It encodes CAISEVGHADTQYF.

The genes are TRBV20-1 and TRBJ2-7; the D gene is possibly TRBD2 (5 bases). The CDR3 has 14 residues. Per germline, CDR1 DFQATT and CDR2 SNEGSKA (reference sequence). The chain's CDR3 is CSALATGFPYEQYF. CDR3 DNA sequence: TGCAGCGCGCTGGCGACGGGATTTCCCTACGAGCAGTACTTC.

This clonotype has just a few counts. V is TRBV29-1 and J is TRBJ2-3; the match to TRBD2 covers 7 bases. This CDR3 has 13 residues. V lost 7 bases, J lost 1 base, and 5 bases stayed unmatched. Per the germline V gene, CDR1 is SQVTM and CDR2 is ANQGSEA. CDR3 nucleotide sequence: TGCAGCGCCACGGGAGGTGGCACAGATACGCAGTATTTT. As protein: CSATGGGTDTQYF.

The CDR3 protein is CASSPLQGLAGTGRTDTQYF. The DNA for the CDR3 is TGTGCCAGCAGCCCCTTGCAGGGACTAGCGGGAACGGGGCGCACAGATACGCAGTATTTT. The chain employs TRBV7-9 and TRBJ2-3; 13 bases match TRBD2. CDR3 length equals 20 residues. The V segment lost 5 bases and the J segment 1 base; nucleotides outside the gene matches: 15. CDR1 and CDR2 (germline): SEHNR, FQNEAQ (reference sequence). The complete variable domain, with remaining parts taken from reference TRBV7-9 and TRBJ2-3, reads DTGVSQNPRHKITKRGQNVTFRCDPISEHNRLYWYRQTLGQGPEFLTYFQNEAQLEKSRLLSDRFSAERPKGSFSTLEIQRTEQGDSAMYLCASSPLQGLAGTGRTDTQYFGPGTRLTVL.

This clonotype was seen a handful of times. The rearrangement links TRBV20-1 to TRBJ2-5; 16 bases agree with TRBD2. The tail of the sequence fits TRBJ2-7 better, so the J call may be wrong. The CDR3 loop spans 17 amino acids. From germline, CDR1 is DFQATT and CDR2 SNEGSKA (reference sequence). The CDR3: CSAPTGTSGGAGYEQYF. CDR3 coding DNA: TGCAGTGCACCGACCGGGACTAGCGGGGGGGCAGGTTACGAGCAGTACTTC.

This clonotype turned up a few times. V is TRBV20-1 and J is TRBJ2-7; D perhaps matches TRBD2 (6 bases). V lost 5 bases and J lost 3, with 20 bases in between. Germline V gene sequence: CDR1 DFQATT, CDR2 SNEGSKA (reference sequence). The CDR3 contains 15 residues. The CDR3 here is CSAQGVSGVDYEQYF. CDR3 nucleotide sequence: TGCAGTGCTCAGGGAGTATCGGGGGTTGACTACGAGCAGTACTTC.

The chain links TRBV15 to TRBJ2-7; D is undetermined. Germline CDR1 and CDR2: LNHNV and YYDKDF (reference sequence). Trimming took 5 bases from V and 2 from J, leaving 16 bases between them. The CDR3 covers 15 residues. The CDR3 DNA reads TGTGCCACCAGCCCGGAAGTAGGGTTAACCTACGAGCAGTACTTC. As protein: CATSPEVGLTYEQYF.

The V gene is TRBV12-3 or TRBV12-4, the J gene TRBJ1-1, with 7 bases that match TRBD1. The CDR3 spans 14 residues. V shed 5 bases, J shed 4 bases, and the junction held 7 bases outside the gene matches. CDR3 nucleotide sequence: TGTGCCAGCAGTCCGGAGACAGGGTCCACTGAAGCTTTCTTT. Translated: CASSPETGSTEAFF.

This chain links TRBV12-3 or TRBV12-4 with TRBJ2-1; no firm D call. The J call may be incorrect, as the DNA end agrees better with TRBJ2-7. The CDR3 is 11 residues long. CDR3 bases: TGTGCCAGCAGAACAATCAATGAGCAGTACTTC. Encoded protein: CASRTINEQYF.

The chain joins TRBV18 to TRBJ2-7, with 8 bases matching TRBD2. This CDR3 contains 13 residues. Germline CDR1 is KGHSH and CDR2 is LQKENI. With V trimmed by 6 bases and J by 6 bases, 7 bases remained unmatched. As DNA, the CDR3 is TGTGCCAGCTCGGGACTAGTGACTCCCGAGCAGTACTTC. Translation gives CASSGLVTPEQYF.

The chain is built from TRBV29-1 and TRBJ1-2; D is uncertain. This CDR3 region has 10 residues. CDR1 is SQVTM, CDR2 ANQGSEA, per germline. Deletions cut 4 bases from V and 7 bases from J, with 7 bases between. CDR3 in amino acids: CSVGGTGYTF. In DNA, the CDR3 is TGCAGCGTTGGTGGAACTGGCTACACCTTC. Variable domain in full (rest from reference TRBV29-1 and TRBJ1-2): SAVISQKPSRDICQRGTSLTIQCQVDSQVTMMFWYRQQPGQSLTLIATANQGSEATYESGFVIDKFPISRPNLTFSTLTVSNMSPEDSSIYLCSVGGTGYTFGSGTRLTVV.

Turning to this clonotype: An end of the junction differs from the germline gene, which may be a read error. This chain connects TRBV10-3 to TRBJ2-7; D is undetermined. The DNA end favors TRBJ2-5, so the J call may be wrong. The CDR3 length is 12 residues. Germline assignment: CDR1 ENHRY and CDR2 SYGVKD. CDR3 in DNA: TGTGCCATCAGTGTTTTTCAAGGGACCCAGTACTTC. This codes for CAISVFQGTQYF.

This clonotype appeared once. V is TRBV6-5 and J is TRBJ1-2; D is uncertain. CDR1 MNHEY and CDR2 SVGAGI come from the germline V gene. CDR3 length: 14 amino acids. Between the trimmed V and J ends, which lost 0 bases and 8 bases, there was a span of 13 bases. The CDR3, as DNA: TGTGCCAGCAGTTACTCGACACTCCATGAGGGCTACACCTTC. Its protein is CASSYSTLHEGYTF.

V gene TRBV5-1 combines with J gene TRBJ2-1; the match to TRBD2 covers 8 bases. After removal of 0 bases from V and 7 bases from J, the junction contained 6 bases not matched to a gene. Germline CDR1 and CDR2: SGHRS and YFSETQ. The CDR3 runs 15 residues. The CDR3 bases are TGCGCCAGCAGCTTGGTAGCGGGGAGGACTAATGAGCAGTTCTTC. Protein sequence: CASSLVAGRTNEQFF.

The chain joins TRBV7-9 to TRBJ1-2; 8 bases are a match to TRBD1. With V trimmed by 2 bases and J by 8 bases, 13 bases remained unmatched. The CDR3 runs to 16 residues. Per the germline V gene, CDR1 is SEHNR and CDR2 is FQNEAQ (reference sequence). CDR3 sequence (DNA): TGTGCCAGCAGCTTAAGTGGGACAGGTGCCGGAGGCGGCTACACCTTC. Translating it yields CASSLSGTGAGGGYTF. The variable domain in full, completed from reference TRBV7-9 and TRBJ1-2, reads DTGVSQNPRHKITKRGQNVTFRCDPISEHNRLYWYRQTLGQGPEFLTYFQNEAQLEKSRLLSDRFSAERPKGSFSTLEIQRTEQGDSAMYLCASSLSGTGAGGGYTFGSGTRLTVV.

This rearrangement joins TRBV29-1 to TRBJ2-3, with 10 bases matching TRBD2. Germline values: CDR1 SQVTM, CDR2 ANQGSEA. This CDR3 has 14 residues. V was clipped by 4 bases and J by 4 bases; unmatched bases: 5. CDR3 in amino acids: CSVVQREGADTQYF. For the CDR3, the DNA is TGCAGCGTTGTCCAGCGGGAGGGAGCAGATACGCAGTATTTT.

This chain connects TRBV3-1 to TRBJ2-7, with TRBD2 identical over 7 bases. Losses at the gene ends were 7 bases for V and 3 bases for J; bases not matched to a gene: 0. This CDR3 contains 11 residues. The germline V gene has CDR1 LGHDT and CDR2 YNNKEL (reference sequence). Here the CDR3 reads CASTSGYEQYF. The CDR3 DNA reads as TGTGCCAGCACTAGCGGCTACGAGCAGTACTTC.

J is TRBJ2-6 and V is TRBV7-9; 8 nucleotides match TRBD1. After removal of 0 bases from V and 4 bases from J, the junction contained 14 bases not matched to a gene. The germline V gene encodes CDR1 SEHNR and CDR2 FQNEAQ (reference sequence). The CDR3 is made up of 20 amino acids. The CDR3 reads CASSLAGQVGWSSGANVLTF. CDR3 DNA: TGTGCCAGCAGCTTAGCGGGACAGGTTGGATGGAGCTCGGGGGCCAACGTCCTGACTTTC.

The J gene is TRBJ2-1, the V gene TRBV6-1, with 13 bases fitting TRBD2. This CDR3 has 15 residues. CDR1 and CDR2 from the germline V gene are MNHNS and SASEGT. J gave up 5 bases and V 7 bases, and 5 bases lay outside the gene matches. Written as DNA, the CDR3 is TGTGCCAGCAATGGACTAGCGGGAGACGACAATGAGCAGTTCTTC. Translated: CASNGLAGDDNEQFF.

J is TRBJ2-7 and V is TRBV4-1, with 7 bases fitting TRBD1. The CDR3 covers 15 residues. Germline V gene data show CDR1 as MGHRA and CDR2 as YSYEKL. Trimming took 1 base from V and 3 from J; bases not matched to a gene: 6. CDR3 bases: TGCGCCAGCAGCCAAGTACGACAGGGAGTCTACGAGCAGTACTTC. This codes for CASSQVRQGVYEQYF.

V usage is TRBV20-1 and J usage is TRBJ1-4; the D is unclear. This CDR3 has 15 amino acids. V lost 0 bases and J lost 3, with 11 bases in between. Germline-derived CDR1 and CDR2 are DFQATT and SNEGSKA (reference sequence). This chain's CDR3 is CSARDRSVSNEKLFF. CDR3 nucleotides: TGCAGTGCTAGAGATCGATCAGTTTCTAATGAAAAACTGTTTTTT.

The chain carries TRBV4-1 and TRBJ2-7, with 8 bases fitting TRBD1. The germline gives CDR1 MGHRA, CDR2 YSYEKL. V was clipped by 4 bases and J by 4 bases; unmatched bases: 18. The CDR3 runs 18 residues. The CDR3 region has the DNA TGCGCCAGCAGCCTAATATTAGTCCGGGGCAGGGGGCTTTACGAGCAGTACTTC. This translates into CASSLILVRGRGLYEQYF.

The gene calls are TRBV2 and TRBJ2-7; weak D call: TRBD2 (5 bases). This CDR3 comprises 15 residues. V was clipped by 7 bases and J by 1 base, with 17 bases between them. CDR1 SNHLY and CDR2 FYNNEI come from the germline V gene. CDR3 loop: CASTPSGILSYEQYF. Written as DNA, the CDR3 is TGTGCCAGCACCCCGTCGGGGATTCTATCCTACGAGCAGTACTTC.

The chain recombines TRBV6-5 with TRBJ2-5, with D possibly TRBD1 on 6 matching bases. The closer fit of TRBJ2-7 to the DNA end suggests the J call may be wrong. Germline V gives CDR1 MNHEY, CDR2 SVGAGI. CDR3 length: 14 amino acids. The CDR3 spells CASKEVWGQDEQYF. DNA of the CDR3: TGTGCCAGCAAAGAAGTTTGGGGGCAAGACGAGCAGTACTTC.

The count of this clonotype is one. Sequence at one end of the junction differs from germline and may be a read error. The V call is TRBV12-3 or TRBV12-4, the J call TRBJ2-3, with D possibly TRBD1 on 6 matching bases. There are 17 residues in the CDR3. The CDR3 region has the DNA TGTGCCAGCAGTTCCCTACCACCCGGGACATCAGCAGATACGGAGTATTTT. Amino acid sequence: CASSSLPPGTSADTEYF.

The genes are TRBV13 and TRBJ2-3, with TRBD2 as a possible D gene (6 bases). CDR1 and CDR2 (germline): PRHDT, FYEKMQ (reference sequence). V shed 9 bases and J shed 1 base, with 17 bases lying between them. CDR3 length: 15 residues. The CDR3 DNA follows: TGTGCCAGTCACCTTAGGAGGGGTGGCACAGATACGCAGTATTTT. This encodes CASHLRRGGTDTQYF.

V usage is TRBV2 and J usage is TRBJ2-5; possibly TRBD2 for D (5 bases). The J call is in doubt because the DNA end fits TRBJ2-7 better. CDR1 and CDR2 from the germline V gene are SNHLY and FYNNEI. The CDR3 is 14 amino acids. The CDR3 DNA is TGTGCCAGCAGTGAAGCGCTTGCCGGAGGCGAGCAGTACTTC. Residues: CASSEALAGGEQYF.

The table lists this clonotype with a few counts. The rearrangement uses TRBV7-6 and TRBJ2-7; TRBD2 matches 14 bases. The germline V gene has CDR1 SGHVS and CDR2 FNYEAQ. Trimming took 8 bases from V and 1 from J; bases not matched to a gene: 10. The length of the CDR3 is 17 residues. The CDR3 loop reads CASASGLAGGKSYEQYF. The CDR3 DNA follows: TGTGCCAGCGCCTCCGGACTAGCGGGAGGAAAGTCCTACGAGCAGTACTTC.

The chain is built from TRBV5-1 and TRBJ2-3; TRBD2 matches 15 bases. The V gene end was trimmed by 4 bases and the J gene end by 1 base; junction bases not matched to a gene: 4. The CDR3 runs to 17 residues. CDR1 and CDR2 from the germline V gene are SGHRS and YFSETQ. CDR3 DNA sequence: TGCGCCAGCAGCCAAAGGACTAGCGGGGGGGGCACAGATACGCAGTATTTT. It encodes CASSQRTSGGGTDTQYF.